A single sample is the source of the 29 T cell receptor beta chains below, sequenced in a study of naive and memory T cell subsets. Both TRBC1 and TRBC2 were covered by a beta constant-region primer of two equimolar oligonucleotides. Nested alpha and beta constant-region primers with the SP2 primer drove four PCR rounds on ligated cDNA. TCRdb called the UMI-ligation and nested PCR reads again in MiXCR, with one record for every CDR3 protein. The table has a few thousand distinct CDR3 sequences, around 5.3% seen once; the top ten hold around a third. Material for sequencing was CD4+ TEMRA cells from blood. Stated subset: effector memory re-expressing CD45RA, CD45RA+ CD27-. The receptors derive from a human donor in good health.

Ten or more counts support this clonotype. The chain has TRBV7-2 and TRBJ2-7, with 7 nucleotides matching TRBD1. Germline lookup yields CDR1 SGHTA and CDR2 FQGNSA. V shed 2 bases, J shed 7 bases, and the junction held 8 bases outside the gene matches. The CDR3 is 14 residues long. CDR3 amino acids: CASSLKTGSGEQYF. The CDR3 region has the DNA TGTGCCAGCAGCTTAAAGACAGGGAGTGGTGAGCAGTACTTC.

This clonotype was seen ten or more times. The V call is TRBV3-1, the J call TRBJ1-1; no clear D gene. Trimming pared 5 bases from V and 1 base from J, leaving 14 bases between. The CDR3 spans 15 residues. The germline V gene has CDR1 LGHDT and CDR2 YNNKEL (reference sequence). The CDR3 here is CASSVSEIRNTEAFF. The CDR3 DNA sequence: TGTGCCAGCAGCGTATCGGAAATCAGGAACACTGAAGCTTTCTTT.

The rearrangement uses TRBV12-3 or TRBV12-4 and TRBJ1-1; weak D call: TRBD1 (5 bases). Trimming pared 3 bases from V and 0 bases from J, leaving 8 bases between. This CDR3 has 14 amino acids. The CDR3, as DNA: TGTGCCAGCAGTTTTCAGGGAGTGAACACTGAAGCTTTCTTT. It encodes CASSFQGVNTEAFF.

This clonotype was counted ten times or more. The rearrangement joins TRBV20-1 to TRBJ2-7; no clear D gene. The CDR3 runs to 11 residues. Germline V CDR1 and CDR2: DFQATT, SNEGSKA (reference sequence). The germline V and J ends were trimmed by 6 bases and 1 base, with 7 bases remaining between them. The CDR3 DNA sequence: TGCAGTGCCGGACGATCCTACGAGCAGTACTTC. Its translation is CSAGRSYEQYF.

By sample fraction, this clonotype is large. The rearrangement joins TRBV20-1 to TRBJ1-1; the match to TRBD1 covers 11 bases. Germline values: CDR1 DFQATT, CDR2 SNEGSKA (reference sequence). This CDR3 region has 13 residues. This chain's CDR3 is CSEDRGHGTEAFF. In DNA form, the CDR3 reads TGCAGCGAGGACAGGGGGCATGGGACTGAAGCTTTCTTT.

This clonotype has a handful of counts. J is TRBJ1-4 and V is TRBV30; D call uncertain. Germline V gene sequence: CDR1 GTSNPN, CDR2 SVGIG (reference sequence). V lost 2 bases and J 7 bases, leaving 11 bases between the germline ends. The length of the CDR3 is 13 residues. The CDR3 region has the DNA TGTGCCTGGAGTCAATCAAGAGGTGAAAAACTGTTTTTT. Translating gives CAWSQSRGEKLFF. The variable domain in full, with the rest retrieved from reference TRBV30 and TRBJ1-4, is SQTIHQWPATLVQPVGSPLSLECTVEGTSNPNLYWYRQAAGRGLQLLFYSVGIGQISSEVPQNLSASRPQDRQFILSSKKLLLSDSGFYLCAWSQSRGEKLFFGSGTQLSVL.

This clonotype appeared many times. The V gene is TRBV20-1, the J gene TRBJ2-7; TRBD2 matches 8 bases. CDR3 length: 14 amino acids. Trimming took 2 bases from V and 3 from J; bases not matched to a gene: 6. Germline-derived CDR1 and CDR2 are DFQATT and SNEGSKA (reference sequence). CDR3 region: CSARTGGRGYEQYF. The CDR3 DNA follows: TGCAGTGCTAGAACGGGAGGGAGAGGCTACGAGCAGTACTTC.

The chain carries TRBV20-1 and TRBJ2-5; D unclear. The V end was cut by 8 bases, the J end by 7 bases, with 11 bases between. CDR1 is DFQATT and CDR2 is SNEGSKA in the germline V gene (reference sequence). The CDR3 has 10 residues. DNA of the CDR3: TGCAGTCCTTACTATGGGACCCAGTACTTC. This translates into CSPYYGTQYF.

This chain links TRBV28 with TRBJ1-1; tentatively, D is TRBD1 (5 bases). Germline V gene sequence: CDR1 MDHEN, CDR2 SYDVKM. The CDR3 has 14 amino acids. V was cut by 2 bases and J by 1 base, with 8 bases left in between. The CDR3 bases are TGTGCCAGCAGTTTACTTGACAGGAACACTGAAGCTTTCTTT. Translation: CASSLLDRNTEAFF.

Relative to its sample, this clonotype is medium-sized. The chain uses TRBV18 and TRBJ1-1, with TRBD1 identical over 9 bases. V shed 3 bases, J shed 5 bases, and the junction held 10 bases outside the gene matches. The CDR3 totals 16 residues. The germline V gene encodes CDR1 KGHSH and CDR2 LQKENI. The DNA for the CDR3 is TGTGCCAGCTCACCGACCCAACAGGGGGCCGGTACTGAAGCTTTCTTT. Translating it yields CASSPTQQGAGTEAFF.

By share, this clonotype ranks as medium-sized. The chain recombines TRBV28 with TRBJ2-1; possibly TRBD1 or TRBD2 for D (6 bases each). Germline CDR1 is MDHEN and CDR2 is SYDVKM. The CDR3 length is 11 residues. Trimming cost V 7 bases and J 10 bases, with 11 bases left between them. CDR3 nucleotides: TGTGCCAGCAACATGGGGGGCGAGCAGTTCTTC. Its protein product is CASNMGGEQFF.

This clonotype was picked up many times. This chain joins TRBV24-1 and TRBJ2-1; TRBD2 matches 11 bases. J gave up 3 bases and V 4 bases, and 10 bases lay outside the gene matches. The CDR3 has 18 residues. Germline V CDR1 and CDR2: KGHDR, SFDVKD. Here the CDR3 DNA reads TGTGCCACCAGTGACCCGGAACCTGGACTAGCGGGCTACAATGAGCAGTTCTTC. Residues: CATSDPEPGLAGYNEQFF.

This clonotype is medium-sized. V gene TRBV29-1 combines with J gene TRBJ2-7; D is perhaps TRBD1 (6 bases). This CDR3 spans 12 amino acids. Trimming stripped 5 bases from V and 2 bases from J, with 10 bases between. Looked up from germline, CDR1 is SQVTM and CDR2 is ANQGSEA. The CDR3 here is CSVKQGTYEQYF. Written as DNA, the CDR3 is TGCAGCGTTAAACAGGGCACCTACGAGCAGTACTTC.

This clonotype was seen repeatedly, ten times or more. The V and J genes are TRBV6-5 and TRBJ1-5, with unresolved D. Between the trimmed V and J ends, which lost 2 bases and 11 bases, there was a span of 13 bases. The CDR3 is made up of 13 amino acids. CDR1 and CDR2 (germline): MNHEY, SVGAGI. The CDR3 nucleotides are TGTGCCAGCAGTTACGGTCGAGAAGCAGCCCAGCATTTT. It translates to CASSYGREAAQHF.

By proportion, this clonotype is medium-sized. The rearrangement uses TRBV27 and TRBJ2-7, with 7 bases fitting TRBD1. Per the germline V gene, CDR1 is MNHEY and CDR2 is SMNVEV (reference sequence). The V gene end was trimmed by 2 bases and the J gene end by 1 base; junction bases not matched to a gene: 5. The CDR3 has 15 residues. In DNA, the CDR3 is TGTGCCAGCAGTTTAAGACGGACAGGTTCCTACGAGCAGTACTTC. Amino acids: CASSLRRTGSYEQYF.

This clonotype is categorized as large. The genes are TRBV25-1 and TRBJ2-3; D perhaps matches TRBD2 (6 bases). Between the trimmed V and J ends, which lost 5 bases and 0 bases, there was a span of 12 bases. The CDR3 is 15 residues long. Germline CDR1 and CDR2: MGHDK and SYGVNS. The chain's CDR3 is CASSSAGTSTDTQYF. CDR3 in DNA: TGTGCCAGCAGTTCGGCGGGGACTAGCACAGATACGCAGTATTTT.

This clonotype was observed at least ten times. J is TRBJ2-3 and V is TRBV13; 11 bases align to TRBD2. CDR3 size: 16 residues. V was clipped by 2 bases and J by 6 bases; unmatched bases: 7. Germline V gene lookup returns CDR1 PRHDT and CDR2 FYEKMQ (reference sequence). CDR3 nucleotide sequence: TGTGCCAGCAGCTTACGCACTAGCGGGAGTAGGGATACGCAGTATTTT. As protein: CASSLRTSGSRDTQYF.

This clonotype is medium-sized in the sample. J is TRBJ1-1 and V is TRBV7-9; D is uncertain. Per the germline V gene, CDR1 is SEHNR and CDR2 is FQNEAQ (reference sequence). Trimming took off 1 base at V and 6 bases at J, with 12 bases between the two ends. CDR3 length: 14 residues. Here the CDR3 DNA reads TGTGCCAGCAGCTTAGGAGGGAACGGCGCTGAAGCTTTCTTT. It yields the protein CASSLGGNGAEAFF.

This clonotype was observed at least ten times. The chain links TRBV9 to TRBJ2-1; 8 nucleotides agree with TRBD2. After removal of 0 bases from V and 2 bases from J, the junction contained 10 bases not matched to a gene. This CDR3 region has 18 residues. Germline CDR1 is SGDLS and CDR2 is YYNGEE. The CDR3 bases are TGTGCCAGCAGCGTAGGCCCTAGCGCGGGAGGTCCCTACAATGAGCAGTTCTTC. Translated, it gives CASSVGPSAGGPYNEQFF.

By share, this clonotype counts as medium-sized. The chain recombines TRBV28 with TRBJ1-2, with D maybe TRBD1 (6 bases). V shed 3 bases and J shed 7 bases, with 15 bases lying between them. Germline CDR1 is MDHEN and CDR2 is SYDVKM. This CDR3 comprises 14 residues. CDR3 region: CASSLGLQGFGYTF. CDR3 bases: TGTGCCAGCAGTTTGGGTCTACAGGGCTTTGGCTACACCTTC.

This clonotype is deemed medium-sized. This chain links TRBV7-6 with TRBJ1-4; perhaps TRBD1 as D (6 bases). Trimming cost V 2 bases and J 8 bases, with 12 bases left between them. The CDR3 totals 14 residues. Germline assignment: CDR1 SGHVS and CDR2 FNYEAQ. The CDR3 protein is CASSLQRGGEKLFF. CDR3 DNA sequence: TGTGCCAGCAGCTTACAGCGAGGGGGGGAAAAACTGTTTTTT.

This clonotype was seen more than once but under ten times. V usage is TRBV28 and J usage is TRBJ2-3; 7 nucleotides match TRBD1. Germline values: CDR1 MDHEN, CDR2 SYDVKM. Losses at the gene ends were 4 bases for V and 3 bases for J; bases not matched to a gene: 10. The CDR3 totals 16 residues. As DNA, the CDR3 is TGTGCCAGCAGTTCCCACAGGGGCGGACTTACAGATACGCAGTATTTT. Its translation is CASSSHRGGLTDTQYF.

This clonotype was recorded many times. V is TRBV12-5 and J is TRBJ2-1; the D gene could be TRBD1 or TRBD2 (6 bases each). The V end lost 2 bases, the J end lost 9 bases, and 17 bases lay between the germline ends. Germline V lookup: CDR1 LGHNT, CDR2 FRNRAP. This CDR3 has 15 amino acids. CDR3 nucleotide sequence: TGTGCTAGTGGTTTGCCTCGAATACAGGGAGGTGAGCAGTTCTTC. This codes for CASGLPRIQGGEQFF.

This clonotype is deemed medium-sized. The V gene is TRBV30, the J gene TRBJ1-2, with D unclear. The V end was cut by 4 bases, the J end by 3 bases, with 9 bases between. The CDR3 totals 12 residues. The V gene's germline CDR1 is GTSNPN and CDR2 SVGIG (reference sequence). CDR3 sequence: CAWIRRDYGYTF. The DNA for the CDR3 is TGTGCCTGGATTAGGAGGGACTATGGCTACACCTTC.

This clonotype has at least ten counts. V is TRBV7-8 and J is TRBJ1-5; a weak D match, TRBD1 (6 bases). The CDR3 contains 15 residues. V gave up 1 base and J gave up 7 bases, with 14 bases separating them. Germline CDR1 reads SGHVS; CDR2 reads FQNEAQ. The CDR3 protein is CASSLGSGVVQPQHF. CDR3 DNA sequence: TGTGCCAGCAGCTTAGGCTCAGGGGTGGTCCAGCCCCAGCATTTT.

The table lists this clonotype with many counts. The chain combines TRBV7-2 with TRBJ2-7, with D unresolved. V was clipped by 6 bases and J by 2 bases, with 8 bases between them. Germline V gene lookup returns CDR1 SGHTA and CDR2 FQGNSA. The CDR3 runs 12 residues. The CDR3 loop reads CASRPGPYEQYF. Written as DNA, the CDR3 is TGTGCCAGCAGACCCGGCCCCTACGAGCAGTACTTC.

This clonotype occurred many times. This may be a read error, as it is one base from a much larger clone. V gene TRBV4-3 combines with J gene TRBJ2-3; 13 bases agree with TRBD2. Germline assignment: CDR1 LGHNA and CDR2 YSLEER. Trimming cost V 1 base and J 3 bases; bases outside gene matches: 1. The CDR3 is 16 residues long. CDR3 region: CASSQALAGGTDTQYF. CDR3 in DNA: TGCGCCAGCAGCCAAGCACTAGCGGGAGGGACAGATACGCAGTATTTT.

Concerning this clonotype: Just one base apart from a much larger clone, this may be a read error. Here the CDR3 omits its conserved ending phenylalanine or tryptophan, so a read error is the likely source. The gene calls are TRBV6-1 and TRBJ2-4; possibly TRBD2 for D (6 bases). V gave up 4 bases and J gave up 6 bases, with 16 bases separating them. CDR3 length: 15 amino acids. Germline assignment: CDR1 MNHNS and CDR2 SASEGT. This CDR3 is CASSVYFRGLNIQYL. The CDR3 DNA reads as TGTGCCAGCAGTGTTTATTTTCGGGGACTAAACATTCAGTACTTA.

This clonotype occurred many times. The V and J genes are TRBV4-2 and TRBJ1-2; maybe TRBD1 (5 bases). Trimming left V 9 bases short and J 1 base short, with 9 bases between. CDR3 length equals 12 residues. Germline loops: CDR1 LGHNA, CDR2 YNFKEQ. CDR3 in DNA: TGTGCCAGTGGGCAGGGTAACTATGGCTACACCTTC. Its protein is CASGQGNYGYTF.